This T cell receptor beta chain was profiled in a study of OX40 agonist ivuxolimab in advanced cancers. Study at large: Prior checkpoint blockade (anti-PD-1, anti-PD-L1 or anti-CTLA-4) was permitted; under 50% had it.

This clone has only a few counts. Its cognate antigen is unknown. Study observations and caveats: The study observed clonal expansion of CD4+ and CD8+ blood T cells by week 6 at 0.1 to 3.0 mg/kg.

CDR1 and CDR2 from the germline V gene are MNHEY and SVGAGI. The CDR3 consists of 15 residues. Trimming shortened V by 2 bases and J by 1 base, and 9 bases separated the two germline ends. TCRdb's table, derived via immunoSEQ multiplex PCR, lists solely in-frame clones and lacks some. The repertoire includes about 150,000 clones, approximately 94% of them detected once, and approximately 0.32% sits in the top ten. Sequences were derived from CD4+ or CD8+ T cells sorted from blood, sampled in a trial of the OX40 agonist ivuxolimab. The sequence was collected from an adult with an advanced solid tumor such as melanoma, head and neck, liver or kidney cancer. This sequence joins TRBV6-5 and TRBJ1-5; D is perhaps TRBD1 (5 bases). CDR3 DNA: TGTGCCAGCAGTTACCTGGCAGGGAGCAATCAGCCCCAGCATTTT. It encodes CASSYLAGSNQPQHF.